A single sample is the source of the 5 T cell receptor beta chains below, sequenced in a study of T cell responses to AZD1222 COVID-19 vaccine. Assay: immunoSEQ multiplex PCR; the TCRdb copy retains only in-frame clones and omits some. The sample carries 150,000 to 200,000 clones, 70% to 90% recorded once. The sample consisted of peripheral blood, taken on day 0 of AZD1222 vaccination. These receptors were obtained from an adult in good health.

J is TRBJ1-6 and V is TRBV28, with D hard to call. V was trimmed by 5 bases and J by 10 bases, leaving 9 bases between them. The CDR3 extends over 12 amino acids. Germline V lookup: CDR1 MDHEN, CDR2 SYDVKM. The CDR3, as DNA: TGTGCCAGCAGTACCCCGAGGTCACCCCTCCACTTT. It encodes CASSTPRSPLHF.

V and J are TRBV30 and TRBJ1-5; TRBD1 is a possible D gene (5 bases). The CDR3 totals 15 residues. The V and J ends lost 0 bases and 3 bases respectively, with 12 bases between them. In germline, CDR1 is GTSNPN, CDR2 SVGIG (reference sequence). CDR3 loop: CAWSVLGGSNQPQHF. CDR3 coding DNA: TGTGCCTGGAGTGTATTGGGGGGTTCCAATCAGCCCCAGCATTTT.

The CDR3 DNA reads as TGCGCCAGCAGCTTGGCTGGGACATCGGAACGGGGAGCTTTCTTT. Its translation is CASSLAGTSERGAFF. V is TRBV5-1 and J is TRBJ1-1, with D possibly being TRBD1 (6 bases). Trimming removed 0 bases from V and 10 bases from J, with 19 bases in between. Germline V CDR1 and CDR2: SGHRS, YFSETQ. CDR3 length: 15 amino acids.

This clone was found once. The CDR3 protein is CASSQGGSAGNTEAFF. Written as DNA, the CDR3 is TGTGCCAGCAGCCAAGGGGGTTCGGCAGGAAACACTGAAGCTTTCTTT. The chain couples TRBV3-1 (or the pseudogene TRBV3-2) to TRBJ1-1; D unresolved. Germline V gene data show CDR1 as LGHDT and CDR2 as YNNKEL (reference sequence). The CDR3 runs to 16 residues. Trimming stripped 1 base from V and 2 bases from J, with 14 bases between.

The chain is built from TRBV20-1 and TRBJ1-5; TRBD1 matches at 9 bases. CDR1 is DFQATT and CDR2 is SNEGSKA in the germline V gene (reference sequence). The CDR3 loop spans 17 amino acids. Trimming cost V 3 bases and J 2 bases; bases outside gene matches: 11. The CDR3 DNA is TGCAGTGCTAGTCCCGGGACAGGGTGGAGCGGCAATCAGCCCCAGCATTTT. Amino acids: CSASPGTGWSGNQPQHF.